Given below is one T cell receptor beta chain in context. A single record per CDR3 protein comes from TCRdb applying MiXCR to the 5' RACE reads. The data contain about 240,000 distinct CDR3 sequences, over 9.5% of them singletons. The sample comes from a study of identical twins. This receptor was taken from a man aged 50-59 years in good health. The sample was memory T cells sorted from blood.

The CDR3 DNA reads as TGTGCCAGCAGCCTATCCAGGGGTTCACCCCTCCACTTT. The encoded protein is CASSLSRGSPLHF. The chain combines TRBV12-3 or TRBV12-4 with TRBJ1-6; tentative D call: TRBD1 (6 bases). The CDR3 runs to 13 residues. Trimming stripped 6 bases from V and 9 bases from J, with 12 bases between.